This is a list of T cell receptor beta chains from one sample in a study of T cell responses to AZD1222 COVID-19 vaccine. The repertoire was sequenced with immunoSEQ multiplex PCR; TCRdb's copy has only in-frame clones and lacks some. The sample lists about 100,000 clones, roughly nine tenths seen once, with about 8.1% in the top ten. The material sequenced was peripheral blood, taken 28 days after the second AZD1222 dose. These receptors originate from an adult who received the AZD1222 COVID-19 vaccine. The CDR3 runs from the conserved cysteine through the conserved F or W. Fields, in order: CDR3 protein, CDR3 DNA, clone size, J gene, V gene, D gene. D genes are given only for firm matches. The listing skips clone size in some rows; elsewhere it reads once, few, many or a size class.

cdr3_aa: CSVEKTSLGTQYF; cdr3_nt: TGCAGCGTAGAAAAGACTAGCCTGGGTACGCAGTATTTT; clone_size: NA; j_call: TRBJ2-3; v_call: TRBV29-1; d_call: TRBD2
cdr3_aa: CASSLGNNEQFF; cdr3_nt: TGTGCCAGCAGCTTGGGAAACAATGAGCAGTTCTTC; clone_size: NA; j_call: TRBJ2-1; v_call: TRBV11-3; d_call: NA
cdr3_aa: CASSLREPGTSGQETQYF; cdr3_nt: TGTGCTAGCAGCTTGCGTGAACCGGGGACTAGCGGGCAAGAGACCCAGTACTTC; clone_size: NA; j_call: TRBJ2-5; v_call: TRBV7-7; d_call: TRBD2
cdr3_aa: CASSYSSSYNEQFF; cdr3_nt: TGTGCCAGCAGTTACTCTAGCTCCTACAATGAGCAGTTCTTC; clone_size: NA; j_call: TRBJ2-1; v_call: TRBV6-5; d_call: NA
cdr3_aa: CASSPTSGSSYNEQFF; cdr3_nt: TGTGCCAGCAGTCCCACTAGCGGGAGCTCCTACAATGAGCAGTTCTTC; clone_size: NA; j_call: TRBJ2-1; v_call: TRBV27; d_call: TRBD2
cdr3_aa: CATSRARGNTEAFF; cdr3_nt: TGTGCCACCTCGCGGGCTCGGGGGAACACTGAAGCTTTCTTT; clone_size: NA; j_call: TRBJ1-1; v_call: TRBV7-9; d_call: NA
cdr3_aa: CASSLGTEAFF; cdr3_nt: TGTGCCAGCAGCTTAGGCACTGAAGCTTTCTTT; clone_size: NA; j_call: TRBJ1-1; v_call: TRBV11-2; d_call: NA
cdr3_aa: CASSPGTGGYEQYF; cdr3_nt: TGTGCCAGCAGCCCCGGGACAGGGGGCTACGAGCAGTACTTC; clone_size: NA; j_call: TRBJ2-7; v_call: TRBV7-6; d_call: TRBD1
cdr3_aa: CASSFTQGRNYGYTF; cdr3_nt: TGCGCCAGCAGCTTTACACAGGGTAGGAACTATGGCTACACCTTC; clone_size: NA; j_call: TRBJ1-2; v_call: TRBV5-1; d_call: NA
cdr3_aa: CASSPSGTGVGGYTF; cdr3_nt: TGTGCCAGCAGCCCCTCTGGAACAGGAGTGGGAGGCTACACCTTC; clone_size: NA; j_call: TRBJ1-2; v_call: TRBV7-3; d_call: NA
cdr3_aa: CASSPVGGGFEQYF; cdr3_nt: TGTGCCAGCAGCCCGGTGGGAGGGGGCTTCGAGCAGTACTTC; clone_size: many; j_call: TRBJ2-7; v_call: TRBV28; d_call: NA
cdr3_aa: CASSFGPTRAGSYEQYF; cdr3_nt: TGTGCCAGCAGCTTTGGCCCGACTAGGGCCGGCTCCTACGAGCAGTACTTC; clone_size: NA; j_call: TRBJ2-7; v_call: TRBV7-2; d_call: NA
cdr3_aa: CASSDLAGRRTYEQYF; cdr3_nt: TGTGCCAGCAGTGATCTAGCGGGCAGAAGGACCTACGAGCAGTACTTC; clone_size: once; j_call: TRBJ2-7; v_call: TRBV2; d_call: TRBD2
cdr3_aa: CASQAGGNTGELFF; cdr3_nt: TGTGCCAGCCAGGCGGGAGGGAACACCGGGGAGCTGTTTTTT; clone_size: NA; j_call: TRBJ2-2; v_call: TRBV7-9; d_call: TRBD2
cdr3_aa: CASSQGESLHF; cdr3_nt: TGTGCCAGCAGCCAAGGGGAATCCCTCCACTTT; clone_size: NA; j_call: TRBJ1-6; v_call: TRBV6-6; d_call: NA
cdr3_aa: CASSQDVIGETSEQYF; cdr3_nt: TGTGCCAGCAGCCAAGATGTTATTGGGGAAACTAGCGAGCAGTACTTC; clone_size: NA; j_call: TRBJ2-7; v_call: TRBV4-2; d_call: NA
cdr3_aa: CASSPAIDRYNNEQFF; cdr3_nt: TGTGCCAGCAGTCCGGCGATTGACAGGTACAACAATGAGCAGTTCTTC; clone_size: NA; j_call: TRBJ2-1; v_call: TRBV7-2; d_call: NA
cdr3_aa: CASSMDYQETQYF; cdr3_nt: TGTGCCAGCAGTATGGACTATCAAGAGACCCAGTACTTC; clone_size: NA; j_call: TRBJ2-5; v_call: TRBV2; d_call: NA
cdr3_aa: CASSLRNGNTEAFF; cdr3_nt: TGTGCCAGCAGTTTACGAAATGGGAACACTGAAGCTTTCTTT; clone_size: NA; j_call: TRBJ1-1; v_call: TRBV28; d_call: NA
cdr3_aa: CASSSTGGTEAFF; cdr3_nt: TGTGCCAGCAGTTCTACAGGGGGCACTGAAGCTTTCTTT; clone_size: NA; j_call: TRBJ1-1; v_call: TRBV6-5; d_call: TRBD1
cdr3_aa: CASSLRADDHGYTF; cdr3_nt: TGTGCCAGCAGCTTAAGGGCAGACGATCATGGCTACACCTTC; clone_size: NA; j_call: TRBJ1-2; v_call: TRBV7-2; d_call: NA
cdr3_aa: CASSYSEYF; cdr3_nt: TGTGCCAGCAGTTACTCAGAGTACTTC; clone_size: NA; j_call: TRBJ2-7; v_call: TRBV6-6; d_call: NA
cdr3_aa: CASKGDYQGQKPQHF; cdr3_nt: TGTGCCAGCAAAGGGGACTATCAGGGACAGAAGCCCCAGCATTTT; clone_size: few; j_call: TRBJ1-5; v_call: TRBV19; d_call: TRBD1
cdr3_aa: CASATLAGGADTQYF; cdr3_nt: TGTGCCAGCGCAACTCTAGCGGGAGGGGCAGATACGCAGTATTTT; clone_size: NA; j_call: TRBJ2-3; v_call: TRBV28; d_call: TRBD2
cdr3_aa: CASSLEIGPLHF; cdr3_nt: TGTGCCAGCAGCTTAGAGATAGGACCCCTCCACTTT; clone_size: NA; j_call: TRBJ1-6; v_call: TRBV7-9; d_call: NA
cdr3_aa: CASSQLPTGADTF; cdr3_nt: TGTGCCAGCAGCCAGTTGCCCACAGGGGCGGACACCTTC; clone_size: NA; j_call: TRBJ1-2; v_call: TRBV3-1/TRBV3-2; d_call: TRBD1
cdr3_aa: CASSISVSAEAFF; cdr3_nt: TGTGCCAGTAGTATCTCAGTGTCGGCTGAAGCTTTCTTT; clone_size: NA; j_call: TRBJ1-1; v_call: TRBV19; d_call: NA
cdr3_aa: CASSQNRGVGSPLHF; cdr3_nt: TGTGCCAGCAGCCAGAACAGGGGGGTCGGTTCACCCCTCCACTTT; clone_size: NA; j_call: TRBJ1-6; v_call: TRBV3-1/TRBV3-2; d_call: TRBD1
cdr3_aa: CASSLKRGSYNEQFF; cdr3_nt: TGTGCCAGCAGCTTGAAGCGGGGCTCCTACAATGAGCAGTTCTTC; clone_size: NA; j_call: TRBJ2-1; v_call: TRBV5-4; d_call: TRBD2